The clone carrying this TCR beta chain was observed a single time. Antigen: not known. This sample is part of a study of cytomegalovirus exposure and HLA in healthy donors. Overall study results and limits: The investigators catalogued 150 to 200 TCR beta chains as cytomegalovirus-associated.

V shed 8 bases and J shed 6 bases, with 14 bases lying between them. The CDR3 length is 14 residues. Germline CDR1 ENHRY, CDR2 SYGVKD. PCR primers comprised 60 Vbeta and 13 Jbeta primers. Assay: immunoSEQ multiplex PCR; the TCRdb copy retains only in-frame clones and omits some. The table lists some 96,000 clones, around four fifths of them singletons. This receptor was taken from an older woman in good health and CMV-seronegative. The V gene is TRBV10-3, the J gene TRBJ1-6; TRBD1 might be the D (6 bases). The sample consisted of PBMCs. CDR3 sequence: CAISGGAGNSPLHF. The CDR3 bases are TGTGCCATCTCGGGGGGGGCAGGTAATTCACCCCTCCACTTT.